This record looks at one T cell receptor (beta chain) sequence and its context. How the authors handled the data: Reference gene primer amplification yielded estimated nucleated cell counts. Generated by immunoSEQ multiplex PCR, the TCRdb table keeps only in-frame clones and is missing some. For V, J and clone size, that table is used; D and trimming come from the DNA. The sample has around 210,000 clones, 70% to 90% seen once. Trimming pared 2 bases from V and 7 bases from J, leaving 7 bases between. Germline V gene sequence: CDR1 SGHTS, CDR2 YDEGEE. There are 11 residues in the CDR3. These data originate in a study of blood T cell repertoires in COVID-19. Study information: T cells, B-cell-depleted T cells, or PBMCs provided the cDNA or gDNA that served as material.

This clonotype originated in a man in his fifties with COVID-19, enrolled during active disease. Sequencing was carried out using peripheral blood. The chain combines TRBV5-8 with TRBJ2-7; D is unresolved. This CDR3 is CASSFGREQYF. The CDR3 region has the DNA TGTGCCAGCAGCTTCGGTCGGGAGCAGTACTTC.